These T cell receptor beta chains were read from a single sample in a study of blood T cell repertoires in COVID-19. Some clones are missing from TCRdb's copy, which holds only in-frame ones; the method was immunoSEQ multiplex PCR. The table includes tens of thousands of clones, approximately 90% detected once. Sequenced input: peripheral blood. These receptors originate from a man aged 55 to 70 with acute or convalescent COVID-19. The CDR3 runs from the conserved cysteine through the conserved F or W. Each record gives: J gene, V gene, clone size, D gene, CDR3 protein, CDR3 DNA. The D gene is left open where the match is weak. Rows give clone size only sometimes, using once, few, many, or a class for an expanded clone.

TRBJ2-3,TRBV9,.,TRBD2,CASSVGGSGFTDTQYF,TGTGCCAGCAGCGTTGGCGGGAGTGGTTTTACAGATACGCAGTATTTT
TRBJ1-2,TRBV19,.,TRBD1,CASSIGRQGSGGYTF,TGTGCCAGTAGTATAGGAAGACAGGGATCGGGTGGCTACACCTTC
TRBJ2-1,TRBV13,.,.,CASSPLRESYNEQFF,TGTGCCAGCAGCCCGCTCCGGGAGAGCTACAATGAGCAGTTCTTC
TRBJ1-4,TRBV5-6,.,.,CASSLASTGPNEKLFF,TGTGCCAGCAGCTTGGCTTCGACAGGACCAAATGAAAAACTGTTTTTT
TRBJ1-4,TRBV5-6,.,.,CASSFGATNEKLFF,TGTGCCAGCAGCTTCGGTGCAACTAATGAAAAACTGTTTTTT
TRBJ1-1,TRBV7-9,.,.,CASSLRAGANTEAFF,TGTGCCAGCAGCTTAAGGGCAGGGGCGAACACTGAAGCTTTCTTT
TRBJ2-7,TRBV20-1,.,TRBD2,CSASDRLAGGGEQYF,TGCAGTGCTAGTGATAGACTAGCGGGAGGAGGAGAGCAGTACTTC
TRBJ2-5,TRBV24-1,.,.,CATSDLASDLETQYF,TGTGCCACCAGTGATTTGGCCAGTGACTTAGAGACCCAGTACTTC
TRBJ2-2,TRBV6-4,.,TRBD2,CASSGTSGRSNTGELFF,TGTGCCAGCAGTGGGACTAGCGGGAGGTCGAACACCGGGGAGCTGTTTTTT
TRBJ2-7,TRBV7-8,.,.,CASSREAGQSYEQYF,TGTGCCAGCAGCCGGGAAGCGGGTCAGTCCTACGAGCAGTACTTC
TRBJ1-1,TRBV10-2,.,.,CASRIRGVSTEAFF,TGCGCCAGCAGAATCAGGGGTGTGAGCACTGAAGCTTTCTTT
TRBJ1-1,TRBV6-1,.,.,CASSEVSDTEAFF,TGTGCCAGCAGTGAAGTATCGGACACTGAAGCTTTCTTT
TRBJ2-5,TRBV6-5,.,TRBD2,CASRLAGSSGTQYF,TGTGCCAGCCGGCTAGCGGGGTCCTCGGGGACCCAGTACTTC
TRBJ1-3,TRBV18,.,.,CASSDRRTSGNTIYF,TGTGCCAGCTCCGACAGAAGAACGTCTGGAAACACCATATATTTT
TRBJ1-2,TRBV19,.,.,CASSNPGGDHGYTF,TGTGCCAGTAGTAATCCGGGGGGGGACCATGGCTACACCTTC
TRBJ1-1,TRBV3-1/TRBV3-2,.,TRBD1,CASSQDQGTANTEAFF,TGTGCCAGCAGCCAAGATCAGGGGACAGCGAACACTGAAGCTTTCTTT
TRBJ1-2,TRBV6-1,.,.,CASSEEGGYGYTF,TGTGCCAGCAGTGAAGAGGGAGGCTATGGCTACACCTTC
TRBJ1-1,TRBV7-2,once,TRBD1,CASSLAGGAEAFF,TGTGCCAGCAGCTTAGCAGGGGGCGCTGAAGCTTTCTTT
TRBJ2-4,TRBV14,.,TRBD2,CASSFTSGMKNIQYF,TGTGCCAGCAGCTTCACTAGCGGAATGAAAAACATTCAGTACTTC
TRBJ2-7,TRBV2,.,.,CASNGQGGDEQYF,TGTGCCAGCAACGGGCAAGGGGGGGACGAGCAGTACTTC
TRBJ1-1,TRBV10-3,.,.,CAISESIYEGTEAFF,TGTGCCATCAGTGAGTCGATATATGAGGGTACTGAAGCTTTCTTT
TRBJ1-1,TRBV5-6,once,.,CASSLSGGATEAFF,TGTGCCAGCAGCTTGTCTGGGGGGGCTACTGAAGCTTTCTTT
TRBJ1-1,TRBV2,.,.,CASLPTRNTEAFF,TGTGCCAGCCTACCTACGAGGAACACTGAAGCTTTCTTT
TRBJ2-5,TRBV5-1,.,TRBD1,CASSPGQKETQYF,TGCGCCAGCAGCCCGGGACAGAAAGAGACCCAGTACTTC
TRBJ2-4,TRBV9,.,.,CASSEREGGGSLAKNIQYF,TGTGCCAGCAGCGAGAGAGAAGGTGGAGGGTCCTTAGCCAAAAACATTCAGTACTTC
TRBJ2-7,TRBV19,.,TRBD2,CASSTSAGESYEQYF,TGTGCCAGTAGTACCTCAGCGGGAGAATCGTACGAGCAGTACTTC
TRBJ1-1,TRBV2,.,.,CASRRTANTEAFF,TGTGCCAGCAGAAGGACAGCGAACACTGAAGCTTTCTTT
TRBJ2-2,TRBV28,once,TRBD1,CASNFWRDREGLANTGELFF,TGTGCCAGCAATTTTTGGCGGGACAGGGAGGGGTTGGCGAACACCGGGGAGCTGTTTTTT
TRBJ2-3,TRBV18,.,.,CASSPTGTASTDTQYF,TGTGCCAGCTCACCGACCGGGACTGCTAGCACAGATACGCAGTATTTT
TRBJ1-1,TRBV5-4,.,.,CASSYRENTEAFF,TGTGCCAGCAGCTACAGGGAGAACACTGAAGCTTTCTTT
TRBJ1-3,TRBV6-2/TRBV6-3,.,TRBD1,CASSYGQVSGNTIYF,TGTGCCAGCAGTTACGGACAGGTCTCTGGAAACACCATATATTTT
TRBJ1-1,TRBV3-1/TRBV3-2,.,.,CASSLVENTEAFF,TGTGCCAGCAGCCTTGTAGAGAACACTGAAGCTTTCTTT
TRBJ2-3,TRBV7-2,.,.,CASSREPEETQYF,TGTGCCAGCAGCCGGGAGCCCGAGGAGACGCAGTATTTT
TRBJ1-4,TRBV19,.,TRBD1,CASSSSGTGDEKLFF,TGTGCCAGTAGCTCTTCCGGGACAGGGGATGAAAAACTGTTTTTT
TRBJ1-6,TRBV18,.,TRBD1,CASSRGGQGVSSPLHF,TGTGCCAGCTCACGAGGGGGACAGGGGGTTTCATCACCCCTCCACTTT
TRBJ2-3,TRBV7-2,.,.,CASSPTGIAAPTQYF,TGTGCCAGCAGCCCGACCGGGATAGCGGCCCCCACGCAGTATTTT
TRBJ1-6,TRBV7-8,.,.,CASSRSDFMVSPLHF,TGTGCCAGCAGCCGCTCCGACTTCATGGTTTCACCCCTCCACTTT
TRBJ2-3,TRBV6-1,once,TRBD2,CASSELAGADTQYF,TGTGCCAGCAGTGAACTAGCGGGAGCAGATACGCAGTATTTT
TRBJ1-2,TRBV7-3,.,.,CASSLMGGSNYGYTF,TGTGCCAGCAGCTTAATGGGAGGCTCTAACTATGGCTACACCTTC
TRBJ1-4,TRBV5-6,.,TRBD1,CASSLGQRNEKLFF,TGTGCCAGCAGCCTGGGACAGCGTAATGAAAAACTGTTTTTT
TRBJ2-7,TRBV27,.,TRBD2,CASSLSLAGHYEQYF,TGTGCCAGCAGTTTATCTCTAGCGGGCCACTACGAGCAGTACTTC
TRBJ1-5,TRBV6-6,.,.,CASTPGGGNQPQHF,TGTGCCAGCACCCCCGGGGGGGGAAATCAGCCCCAGCATTTT
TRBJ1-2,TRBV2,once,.,CASSEGHANYGYTF,TGTGCCAGCAGTGAGGGACATGCTAACTATGGCTACACCTTC
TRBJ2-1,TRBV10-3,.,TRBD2,CAISSRTSGSNEQFF,TGTGCCATCAGTTCGAGGACTAGCGGGAGCAATGAGCAGTTCTTC
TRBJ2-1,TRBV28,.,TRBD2,CASSFDQGREGFYEQFF,TGTGCCAGCAGTTTTGATCAAGGGCGGGAGGGATTCTATGAGCAGTTCTTC
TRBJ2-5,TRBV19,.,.,CASSIDLRGGETQYF,TGTGCCAGTAGTATAGATCTACGAGGGGGAGAGACCCAGTACTTC